The subject of this entry is one TCR beta chain. The target antigen is unknown. Each donor was healthy, and each was a bone marrow donor. V was clipped by 6 bases and J by 5 bases; unmatched bases: 8. Germline loops: CDR1 LNHDA, CDR2 SQIVND (reference sequence). The CDR3 totals 14 residues. PCR employed 60 Vbeta and 13 Jbeta primers. Repertoires were generated with immunoSEQ multiplex PCR, while TCRdb's copy carries only in-frame clones and drops some. The table records under 200,000 clones, approximately 79% of them present only once. The sample belongs to a study of cytomegalovirus exposure and HLA in healthy donors. General study findings and limits: In a later analysis, a missense DCLRE1C variant was linked to TCR beta V- and J-gene trimming.

The V call is TRBV19, the J call TRBJ2-7; 9 bases are shared with TRBD1. Sequenced input: PBMCs. The sequence was obtained from a woman aged 40 to 50 in good health and CMV-seronegative. CDR3 amino acids: CASSIRDREDEQYF. The CDR3 DNA reads as TGTGCCAGTAGCATCCGGGACAGGGAAGACGAGCAGTACTTC.